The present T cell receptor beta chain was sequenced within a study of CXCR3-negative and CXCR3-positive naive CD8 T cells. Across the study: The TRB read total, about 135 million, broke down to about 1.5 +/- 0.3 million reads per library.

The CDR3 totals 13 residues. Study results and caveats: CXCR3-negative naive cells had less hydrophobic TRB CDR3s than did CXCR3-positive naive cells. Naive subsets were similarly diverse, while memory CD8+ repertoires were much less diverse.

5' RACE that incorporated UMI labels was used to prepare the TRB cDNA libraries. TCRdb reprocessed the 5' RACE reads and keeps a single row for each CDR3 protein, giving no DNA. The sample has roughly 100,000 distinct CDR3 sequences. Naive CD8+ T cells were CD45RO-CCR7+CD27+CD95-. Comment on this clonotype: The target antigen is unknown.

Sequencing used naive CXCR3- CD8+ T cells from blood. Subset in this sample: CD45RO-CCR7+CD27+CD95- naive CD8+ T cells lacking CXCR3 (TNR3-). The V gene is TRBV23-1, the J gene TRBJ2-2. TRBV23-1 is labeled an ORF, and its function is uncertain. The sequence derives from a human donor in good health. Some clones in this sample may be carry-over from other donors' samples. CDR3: CASSPLPTGELFF.